One and the same sample provided the 6 T cell receptor beta chains below, sequenced in a study of blood T cell repertoires in COVID-19. The table came from immunoSEQ multiplex PCR; TCRdb's copy has only in-frame clones and leaves some out. Of around 70,000 clones listed, roughly 80% were seen once; the top ten hold 4% to 5.5%. Sequences were obtained from peripheral blood. Receptor source: a woman older than 75 with active or convalescent COVID-19.

The chain carries TRBV6-2 or TRBV6-3 and TRBJ2-3; perhaps TRBD2 as D (5 bases). V dropped 2 bases and J dropped 6 bases, with 12 bases sitting between them. This CDR3 comprises 14 residues. Germline CDR1 reads MNHEY; CDR2 reads SVGEGT. In DNA, the CDR3 is TGTGCCAGCAGTTACAGAACTAGGACGGATACGCAGTATTTT. It codes for CASSYRTRTDTQYF.

The rearrangement links TRBV6-6 to TRBJ1-2; D is undetermined. Looked up from germline, CDR1 is MNHNY and CDR2 is SVGAGI (reference sequence). V was trimmed by 5 bases and J by 3 bases, leaving 25 bases between them. The CDR3 runs 18 residues. CDR3 amino acids: CASSLRSTRAPEDYGYTF. Written as DNA, the CDR3 is TGTGCCAGCAGTCTCCGTTCCACCCGGGCCCCGGAGGACTATGGCTACACCTTC.

J is TRBJ2-1 and V is TRBV9; 7 nucleotides match TRBD1. Germline trimming cut 0 bases from V and 6 bases from J; bases unmatched to any gene: 6. The CDR3 length is 15 residues. The germline V gene has CDR1 SGDLS and CDR2 YYNGEE. DNA for the CDR3: TGTGCCAGCAGCGTAGGACAGGGCCCGGGCAATGAGCAGTTCTTC. Protein: CASSVGQGPGNEQFF.

The V gene is TRBV4-3, the J gene TRBJ2-7, with D perhaps TRBD1 (5 bases). V dropped 3 bases and J dropped 3 bases, with 9 bases sitting between them. Germline CDR1 and CDR2: LGHNA and YSLEER. This CDR3 is built from 13 residues. The CDR3 protein is CASSQGPLYEQYF. For the CDR3, the DNA is TGCGCCAGCAGCCAGGGGCCACTCTACGAGCAGTACTTC.

In this sample, this clone turned up a few times. The chain uses TRBV7-3 and TRBJ2-7; no clear D. Trimming stripped 3 bases from V and 0 bases from J, with 9 bases between. Germline values: CDR1 SGHTA, CDR2 FQGTGA. This CDR3 has 14 amino acids. CDR3: CASSLYRTSYEQYF. In DNA, the CDR3 is TGTGCCAGCAGCTTGTATAGAACCTCCTACGAGCAGTACTTC.

This chain connects TRBV11-2 to TRBJ1-3; D possibly corresponds to TRBD1 (6 bases). Germline loops: CDR1 SGHAT, CDR2 FQNNGV. Trimming took off 3 bases at V and 2 bases at J, with 17 bases between the two ends. The CDR3 covers 17 residues. DNA of the CDR3: TGTGCCAGCAGCTTTCTGGACAGAAATAGCGCTGGAAACACCATATATTTT. It specifies CASSFLDRNSAGNTIYF. Combining the CDR3 with reference TRBV11-2 and TRBJ1-3 gives the whole variable domain EAGVAQSPRYKIIEKRQSVAFWCNPISGHATLYWYQQILGQGPKLLIQFQNNGVVDDSQLPKDRFSAERLKGVDSTLKIQPAKLEDSAVYLCASSFLDRNSAGNTIYFGEGSWLTVV.